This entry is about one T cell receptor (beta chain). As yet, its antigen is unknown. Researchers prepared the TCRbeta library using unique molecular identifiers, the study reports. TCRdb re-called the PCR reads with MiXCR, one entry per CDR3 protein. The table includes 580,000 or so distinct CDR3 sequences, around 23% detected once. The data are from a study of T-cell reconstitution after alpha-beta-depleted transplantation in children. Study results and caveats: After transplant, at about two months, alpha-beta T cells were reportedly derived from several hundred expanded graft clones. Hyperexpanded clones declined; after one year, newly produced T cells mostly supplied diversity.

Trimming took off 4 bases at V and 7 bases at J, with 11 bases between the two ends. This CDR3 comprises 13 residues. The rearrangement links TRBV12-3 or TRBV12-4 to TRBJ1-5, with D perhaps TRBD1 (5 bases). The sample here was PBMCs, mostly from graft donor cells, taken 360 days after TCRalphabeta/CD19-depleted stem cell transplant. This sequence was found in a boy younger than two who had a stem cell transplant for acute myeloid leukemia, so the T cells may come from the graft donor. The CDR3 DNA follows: TGTGCCAGCAGTTCAGATGGGGGGCAGCCCCAGCATTTT. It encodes CASSSDGGQPQHF.